The clone carrying this TCR beta chain has ten or more counts. V lost 4 bases and J lost 3, with 21 bases in between. CDR3 length: 17 residues. Germline V gene lookup returns CDR1 MGHRA and CDR2 YSYEKL. The data originate from a study of blood T cell repertoires in COVID-19. Study background: The United States, Italy and Spain supplied acute and convalescent COVID-19 samples. T cells, B-cell-depleted T cells, or PBMCs supplied cDNA or gDNA.

Under the authors' procedure: Amplification of reference gene primers provided the estimated nucleated cell counts. Here immunoSEQ multiplex PCR was the method, and the copy in TCRdb shows in-frame clones only, minus some. The DNA was the basis for D and trimming; V, J and clone size are from that table. This sample carries hundreds of thousands of clones, around 89% of them seen once, and the ten largest clones take roughly 4.3%. The sample taken for sequencing was peripheral blood. The TCR originated in a woman aged 25 to 39 with acute or convalescent COVID-19. The V call is TRBV4-1, the J call TRBJ2-5, with D possibly TRBD2 on 5 matching bases. The CDR3 DNA sequence: TGCGCCAGCAGCCGGGGTCCTAGAGGGTATGTCGAAGAGACCCAGTACTTC. Amino acids: CASSRGPRGYVEETQYF.